The 22 T cell receptor beta chains below come from one sample, sequenced in a study of blood T cells in healthy people across ages. It was with a sample-barcoded 5' primer and a J-beta primer mix that a second PCR of about 6 to 12 cycles was run. TCRdb redid the calling of the 5' RACE reads with MiXCR, one entry per CDR3 protein. This repertoire shows about 570,000 distinct CDR3 sequences, roughly 29% found once; its top ten account for 18%. The source material was blood. The origin of the receptors is a woman aged 70 to 79 in good health.

This clonotype was detected once. The chain links TRBV12-3 or TRBV12-4 to TRBJ2-7; TRBD2 matches at 14 bases. The CDR3 length is 15 residues. Unmatched junction bases numbered 5, after V lost 5 bases and J lost 5 bases. CDR3 sequence (DNA): TGTGCCAGCAGTCGCGGACTAGCGGGGGGTAACGAGCAGTACTTC. Protein: CASSRGLAGGNEQYF.

This clonotype has only a few counts. The chain recombines TRBV7-9 with TRBJ1-2; 7 nucleotides line up with TRBD1. Looked up from germline, CDR1 is SEHNR and CDR2 is FQNEAQ (reference sequence). V trimming: 6 bases; J trimming: 4 bases; junction bases outside the gene matches: 5. The CDR3 contains 13 residues. The chain's CDR3 is CASRAGTVYGYTF. As DNA, the CDR3 is TGTGCCAGCAGGGCCGGGACAGTCTATGGCTACACCTTC.

In its sample, this clonotype was seen a few times. V is TRBV20-1 and J is TRBJ1-1; 9 bases fit TRBD1. The CDR3 extends over 13 amino acids. The germline gives CDR1 DFQATT, CDR2 SNEGSKA (reference sequence). Trimming at V came to 5 bases and at J to 6 bases, leaving 7 bases not matched to a gene. Here the CDR3 reads CSAPRTGVAEAFF. The CDR3 DNA reads TGCAGTGCTCCCCGGACAGGGGTGGCTGAAGCTTTCTTT.

V usage is TRBV10-3 and J usage is TRBJ2-5; the D gene is possibly TRBD2 (5 bases). Near its end, the DNA agrees better with TRBJ2-7, so the J call may be wrong. The germline V gene encodes CDR1 ENHRY and CDR2 SYGVKD. The CDR3 length is 13 residues. The CDR3 loop is CAVKEAHAYEQYF. As DNA, the CDR3 is TGTGCCGTCAAGGAGGCGCACGCCTACGAGCAGTACTTC.

This clonotype has more than one count but fewer than ten. The V and J genes are TRBV20-1 and TRBJ2-3, with TRBD2 as a possible D gene (5 bases). Germline V gives CDR1 DFQATT, CDR2 SNEGSKA (reference sequence). This CDR3 contains 13 residues. V dropped 6 bases and J dropped 3 bases, with 13 bases sitting between them. This chain's CDR3 is CSARHTSTDTQYF. The CDR3 DNA is TGCAGTGCCAGGCACACTAGTACAGATACGCAGTATTTT.

The sample holds a few counts of this clonotype. Compared with germline, one end of the junction differs, possibly owing to a read error. The rearrangement uses TRBV5-1 and TRBJ2-6; D gene unclear. This CDR3 has 14 amino acids. Germline V gives CDR1 SGHRS, CDR2 YFSETQ. CDR3 sequence (DNA): TGCGCCAGCAGGGATTCGTCTGGGCCCAACGTCCTGACTTTC. Translated, it gives CASRDSSGPNVLTF.

This chain connects TRBV12-3 or TRBV12-4 to TRBJ2-7; 9 bases fit TRBD1. The CDR3 extends over 15 amino acids. Trimming at V came to 1 base and at J to 4 bases, leaving 5 bases not matched to a gene. CDR3 DNA: TGTGCCAGCAGTTTAGTTAATGGACAGGGGTACGAGCAGTACTTC. This gives the protein CASSLVNGQGYEQYF.

This clonotype appeared a few times. This chain connects TRBV29-1 to TRBJ2-7; perhaps TRBD1 as D (6 bases). Germline V lookup: CDR1 SQVTM, CDR2 ANQGSEA. The CDR3 is 15 amino acids. V was clipped by 8 bases and J by 1 base, with 21 bases between them. CDR3 coding DNA: TGCAGCCCAGGGGTGGCGTGGAAGGGGTCCTACGAGCAGTACTTC. Translating it yields CSPGVAWKGSYEQYF.

The V and J genes are TRBV2 and TRBJ2-1; 10 bases fit TRBD2. The junction had 7 bases not matched to a gene; V was cut back by 0 bases and J by 8 bases. CDR3 length: 16 residues. CDR1 and CDR2 (germline): SNHLY, FYNNEI. The CDR3 region is CASSEAKLAGVDEQFF. CDR3 DNA: TGTGCCAGCAGTGAAGCAAAGCTAGCGGGGGTCGATGAGCAGTTCTTC.

The CDR3 reads CASSVRHAQYF. The CDR3 coding sequence is TGTGCCAGCAGTGTTAGACATGCCCAGTACTTC. The genes are TRBV2 and TRBJ2-5; D remains ambiguous. CDR1 and CDR2 from the germline V gene are SNHLY and FYNNEI. Trimming pared 4 bases from V and 9 bases from J, leaving 9 bases between. The CDR3 has 11 amino acids.

The chain has TRBV14 and TRBJ2-7; D ambiguous. The CDR3 is 11 amino acids. The germline V gene encodes CDR1 SGHDN and CDR2 FVKESK. V was cut by 1 base and J by 6 bases, with 4 bases left in between. The CDR3 coding sequence is TGTGCCAGCAGCCAAGTTGCCGAGCAGTACTTC. Protein product: CASSQVAEQYF.

This clonotype was detected only a few times. This chain links TRBV12-3 or TRBV12-4 with TRBJ2-5; D is uncertain. V was pared by 2 bases and J by 0 bases, with 4 bases between. This CDR3 has 13 amino acids. CDR3 sequence reads: CASSLNHQETQYF. The CDR3 DNA reads TGTGCCAGCAGTTTAAACCACCAAGAGACCCAGTACTTC.

The chain employs TRBV7-2 and TRBJ1-2, with a weak D call TRBD1 (6 bases). The V gene lost 1 base and the J gene lost 5 bases, with 11 bases spanning the gap. Germline V gives CDR1 SGHTA, CDR2 FQGNSA. The CDR3 sequence is 14 residues long. The CDR3 is CASSLEQGAYGYTF. The CDR3, as DNA: TGTGCCAGCAGCTTAGAACAGGGAGCGTATGGCTACACCTTC. Using reference TRBV7-2 and TRBJ1-2 for the parts outside the CDR3, the full variable domain is GAGVSQSPSNKVTEKGKDVELRCDPISGHTALYWYRQSLGQGLEFLIYFQGNSAPDKSGLPSDRFSAERTGGSVSTLTIQRTQQEDSAVYLCASSLEQGAYGYTFGSGTRLTVV.

This clonotype was detected only a few times. The chain links TRBV4-3 to TRBJ1-3; TRBD1 is a possible D gene (6 bases). V was pared by 0 bases and J by 0 bases, with 12 bases between. The CDR3 has 17 residues. Germline V CDR1 and CDR2: LGHNA, YSLEER. Written as DNA, the CDR3 is TGCGCCAGCAGCCAAGATGGACAGACGTCCTCTGGAAACACCATATATTTT. Its protein is CASSQDGQTSSGNTIYF.

The V and J genes are TRBV5-1 and TRBJ2-5; D possibly corresponds to TRBD1 (5 bases). Trimming left V 0 bases short and J 3 bases short, with 12 bases between. Germline V gene sequence: CDR1 SGHRS, CDR2 YFSETQ. The length of the CDR3 is 15 residues. CDR3 coding DNA: TGCGCCAGCAGCTTGGAGCAGGGTCGCGAAGAGACCCAGTACTTC. This codes for CASSLEQGREETQYF.

This clonotype has only a few counts. The chain has TRBV30 and TRBJ2-7; weak D call: TRBD2 (5 bases). Trimming removed 0 bases at V and 5 bases at J, with 8 bases between. The CDR3 spans 12 residues. Germline V gene sequence: CDR1 GTSNPN, CDR2 SVGIG (reference sequence). The CDR3 sequence: CAWSVLGNEQYF. DNA of the CDR3: TGTGCCTGGAGTGTACTAGGGAACGAGCAGTACTTC.

This chain connects TRBV30 to TRBJ2-2; D gene uncertain. V was shortened by 0 bases and J by 5 bases, with 10 bases between the two germline ends. CDR1 and CDR2 (germline): GTSNPN, SVGIG (reference sequence). The CDR3 has 14 residues. CDR3 in DNA: TGTGCCTGGAGTGTACTTACTGGGACCGGGGAGCTGTTTTTT. It encodes CAWSVLTGTGELFF.

This clonotype was seen a few times. The rearrangement uses TRBV12-3 or TRBV12-4 and TRBJ1-1; D may be TRBD1 (5 bases). The length of the CDR3 is 15 residues. The V end lost 0 bases, the J end lost 5 bases, and 13 bases lay between the germline ends. The CDR3 spells CASSLAPYRGTEAFF. The CDR3 nucleotides read TGTGCCAGCAGTTTAGCCCCCTACCGGGGGACTGAAGCTTTCTTT.

This clonotype was found many times. CDR3 protein: CASSPSTGYYGYTF. CDR3 DNA: TGTGCCAGCAGTCCTTCGACAGGTTACTATGGCTACACCTTC. J is TRBJ1-2 and V is TRBV25-1; tentative D call: TRBD1 (6 bases). The germline V gene has CDR1 MGHDK and CDR2 SYGVNS. The CDR3 is made up of 14 amino acids. V lost 5 bases and J 3 bases, leaving 13 bases between the germline ends.

V gene TRBV14 combines with J gene TRBJ1-1; D not resolved. In germline, CDR1 is SGHDN, CDR2 FVKESK. V gave up 0 bases and J gave up 7 bases, with 15 bases separating them. This CDR3 spans 15 amino acids. This CDR3 is CASSQDHNRGREAFF. Here the CDR3 DNA reads TGTGCCAGCAGCCAAGACCACAACCGCGGCCGTGAAGCTTTCTTT.

A few counts support this clonotype. The chain uses TRBV6-1 and TRBJ2-3; 7 bases align to TRBD1. This CDR3 comprises 18 residues. Germline V CDR1 and CDR2: MNHNS, SASEGT. V lost 6 bases to trimming and J lost 1 base; unmatched junction nucleotides: 16. This chain's CDR3 is CASRSGTARTGGTDTQYF. CDR3 DNA: TGTGCCAGCAGGTCCGGGACAGCTCGAACTGGGGGCACAGATACGCAGTATTTT.

This clonotype came up many times. A read error is possible here, since a much larger clone lies one base away. The rearrangement joins TRBV5-1 to TRBJ2-5; D remains ambiguous. Germline lookup yields CDR1 SGHRS and CDR2 YFSETQ. The CDR3 is made up of 11 amino acids. Trimming took 0 bases from V and 6 from J, leaving 3 bases between them. CDR3 in amino acids: CASSLEKTQYF. CDR3 nucleotides: TGCGCCAGCAGCTTGGAAAAGACCCAGTACTTC.